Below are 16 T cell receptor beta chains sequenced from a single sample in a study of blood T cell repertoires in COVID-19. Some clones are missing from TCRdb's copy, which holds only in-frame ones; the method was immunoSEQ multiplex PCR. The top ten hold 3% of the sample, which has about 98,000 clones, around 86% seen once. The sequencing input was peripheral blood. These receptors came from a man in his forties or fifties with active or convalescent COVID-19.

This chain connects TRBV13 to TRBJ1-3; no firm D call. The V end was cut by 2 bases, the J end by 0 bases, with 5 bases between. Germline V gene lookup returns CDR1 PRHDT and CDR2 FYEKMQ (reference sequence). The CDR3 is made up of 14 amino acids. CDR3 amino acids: CASSLRSSGNTIYF. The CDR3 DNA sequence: TGTGCCAGCAGCTTAAGGAGCTCTGGAAACACCATATATTTT.

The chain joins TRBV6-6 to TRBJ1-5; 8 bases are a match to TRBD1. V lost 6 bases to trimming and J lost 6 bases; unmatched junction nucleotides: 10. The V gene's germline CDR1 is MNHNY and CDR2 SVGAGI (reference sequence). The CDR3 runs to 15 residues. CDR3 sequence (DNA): TGTGCCAGCAGAGGACAGGGAAAGGACGCTCAGCCCCAGCATTTT. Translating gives CASRGQGKDAQPQHF.

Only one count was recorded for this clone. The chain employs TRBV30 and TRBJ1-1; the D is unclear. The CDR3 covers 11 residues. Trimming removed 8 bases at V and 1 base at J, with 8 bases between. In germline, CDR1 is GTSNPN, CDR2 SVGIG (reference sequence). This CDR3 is CAQSGNTEAFF. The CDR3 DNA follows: TGTGCCCAGTCAGGGAACACTGAAGCTTTCTTT.

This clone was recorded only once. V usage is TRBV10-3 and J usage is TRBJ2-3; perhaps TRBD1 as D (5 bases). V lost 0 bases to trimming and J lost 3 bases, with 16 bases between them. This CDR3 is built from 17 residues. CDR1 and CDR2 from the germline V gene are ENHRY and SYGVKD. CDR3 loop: CAISESGASTRTDTQYF. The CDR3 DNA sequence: TGTGCCATCAGTGAGTCAGGGGCGAGCACACGGACAGATACGCAGTATTTT.

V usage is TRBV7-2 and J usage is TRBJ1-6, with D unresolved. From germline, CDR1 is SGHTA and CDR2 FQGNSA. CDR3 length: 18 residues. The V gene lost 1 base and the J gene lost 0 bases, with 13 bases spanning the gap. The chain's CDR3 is CASSLVTGSSSYNSPLHF. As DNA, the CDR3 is TGTGCCAGCAGCTTAGTTACGGGTTCGAGCTCCTATAATTCACCCCTCCACTTT.

DNA for the CDR3: TGCGCCAGCAGTGATGGGGCGGACACCGGGGAGCTGTTTTTT. It is translated as CASSDGADTGELFF. The V gene is TRBV10-1, the J gene TRBJ2-2, with TRBD1 as a possible D gene (5 bases). This CDR3 contains 14 residues. Between the trimmed V and J ends, which lost 3 bases and 3 bases, there was a span of 8 bases. Germline V gene lookup returns CDR1 WNHNN and CDR2 SYGVQD (reference sequence).

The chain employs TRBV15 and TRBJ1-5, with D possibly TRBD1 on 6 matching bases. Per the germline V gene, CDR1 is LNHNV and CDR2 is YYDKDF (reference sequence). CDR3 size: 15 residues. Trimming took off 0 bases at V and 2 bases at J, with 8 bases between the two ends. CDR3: CATSRDPGGNQPQHF. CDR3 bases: TGTGCCACCAGCAGAGATCCAGGGGGCAATCAGCCCCAGCATTTT.

The CDR3: CASSSGQSGGYTF. The DNA of the CDR3 is TGTGCCAGCAGTTCAGGACAGTCGGGTGGCTACACCTTC. The chain joins TRBV28 to TRBJ1-2; perhaps TRBD1 as D (6 bases). This CDR3 is built from 13 residues. Per germline, CDR1 MDHEN and CDR2 SYDVKM. The V gene lost 4 bases and the J gene lost 7 bases, with 13 bases spanning the gap.

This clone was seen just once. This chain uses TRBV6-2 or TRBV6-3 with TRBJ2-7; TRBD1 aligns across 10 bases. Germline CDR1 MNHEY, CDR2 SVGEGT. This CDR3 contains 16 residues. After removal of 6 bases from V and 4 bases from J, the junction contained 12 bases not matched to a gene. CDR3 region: CASSPHGQGGVYEQYF. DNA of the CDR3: TGTGCCAGCAGCCCCCACGGACAGGGGGGCGTATACGAGCAGTACTTC.

DNA for the CDR3: TGTGCCAGCAGTCTGGGGGGGGCAGACATTCAGTACTTC. Amino acids: CASSLGGADIQYF. The chain uses TRBV12-3 or TRBV12-4 and TRBJ2-4; D may be TRBD2 (7 bases). Trimming removed 5 bases at V and 8 bases at J, with 13 bases between. There are 13 residues in the CDR3.

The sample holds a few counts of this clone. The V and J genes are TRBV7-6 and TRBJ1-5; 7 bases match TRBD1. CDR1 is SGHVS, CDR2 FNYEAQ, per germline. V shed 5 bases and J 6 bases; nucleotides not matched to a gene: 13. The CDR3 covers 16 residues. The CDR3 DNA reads TGTGCCAGCAGCCCCTCTTTATCAGGGGGAGGTCAGCCCCAGCATTTT. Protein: CASSPSLSGGGQPQHF. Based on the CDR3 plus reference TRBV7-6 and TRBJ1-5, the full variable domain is GAGVSQSPRYKVTKRGQDVALRCDPISGHVSLYWYRQALGQGPEFLTYFNYEAQQDKSGLPNDRFSAERPEGSISTLTIQRTEQRDSAMYRCASSPSLSGGGQPQHFGDGTRLSIL.

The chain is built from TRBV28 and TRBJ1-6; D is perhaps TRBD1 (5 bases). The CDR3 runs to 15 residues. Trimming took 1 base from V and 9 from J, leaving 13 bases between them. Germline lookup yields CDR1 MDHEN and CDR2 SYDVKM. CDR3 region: CASSLLVGGISPLHF. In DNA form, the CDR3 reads TGTGCCAGCAGTTTATTGGTCGGGGGAATTTCACCCCTCCACTTT.

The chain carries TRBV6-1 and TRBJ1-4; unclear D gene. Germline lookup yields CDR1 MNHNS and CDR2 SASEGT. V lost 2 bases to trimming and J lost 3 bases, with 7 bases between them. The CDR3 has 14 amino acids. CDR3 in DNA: TGTGCCAGCAGTGAACCGGGGTCTAATGAAAAACTGTTTTTT. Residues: CASSEPGSNEKLFF.

The CDR3, as DNA: TGTGCCAGCAGCTTAGTTGGACTAGGAACAGATACGCAGTATTTT. Translation: CASSLVGLGTDTQYF. The chain combines TRBV7-2 with TRBJ2-3; 7 bases map to TRBD2. The germline V gene encodes CDR1 SGHTA and CDR2 FQGNSA. Germline trimming cut 1 base from V and 3 bases from J; bases unmatched to any gene: 4. The CDR3 is 15 amino acids. Looking up the rest from reference TRBV7-2 and TRBJ2-3 gives the full variable domain: GAGVSQSPSNKVTEKGKDVELRCDPISGHTALYWYRQSLGQGLEFLIYFQGNSAPDKSGLPSDRFSAERTGGSVSTLTIQRTQQEDSAVYLCASSLVGLGTDTQYFGPGTRLTVL.

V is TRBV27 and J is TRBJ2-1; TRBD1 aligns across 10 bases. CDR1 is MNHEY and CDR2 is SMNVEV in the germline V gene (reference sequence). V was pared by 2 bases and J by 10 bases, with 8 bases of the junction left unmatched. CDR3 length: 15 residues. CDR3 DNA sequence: TGTGCCAGCAGTTTAGGGACAGGGGCTTTGCGGGAGCAGTTCTTC. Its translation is CASSLGTGALREQFF.

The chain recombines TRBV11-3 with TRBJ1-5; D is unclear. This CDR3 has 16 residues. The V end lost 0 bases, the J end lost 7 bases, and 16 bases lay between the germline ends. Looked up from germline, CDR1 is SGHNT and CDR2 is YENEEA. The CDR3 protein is CASSLEVGEEEQPQHF. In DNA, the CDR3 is TGTGCCAGCAGCTTAGAGGTTGGGGAGGAGGAGCAGCCCCAGCATTTT.